This entry lists 3 T cell receptor beta chains sequenced from one sample in a study of post-analysis software for immune sequencing data. Broader study findings: Among 5 or 6 TRBV segments more frequent in patients than controls were TRBV5-6, TRBV5-1 and TRBV20-1.

Their antigens remain unidentified. Unique molecular identifiers had been added to the TCR beta cDNA libraries. TCRdb independently ran MiXCR on the PCR reads; one entry per CDR3 protein. Among hundreds of thousands of distinct CDR3 sequences listed, roughly three fifths were seen once. Sequenced material: blood. Source of these receptors: a girl aged 2-10 years with multiple sclerosis.

The sample holds a few counts of this clonotype. The V call is TRBV7-2, the J call TRBJ1-2; 10 bases map to TRBD1. V was clipped by 3 bases and J by 1 base; unmatched bases: 2. The CDR3 is made up of 15 amino acids. Germline V gene lookup returns CDR1 SGHTA and CDR2 FQGNSA. CDR3 sequence reads: CASSFRTGGNYGYTF. The CDR3 region has the DNA TGTGCCAGCAGCTTTAGGACAGGGGGTAACTATGGCTACACCTTC.

The CDR3 DNA follows: TGTGCCAGCAGCCAGATTAATCAGCCCCAGCATTTT. It codes for CASSQINQPQHF. The chain carries TRBV7-6 and TRBJ1-5; D is unresolved. Trimming took off 5 bases at V and 4 bases at J, with 6 bases between the two ends. Germline-derived CDR1 and CDR2 are SGHVS and FNYEAQ. The CDR3 has 12 amino acids.

The chain joins TRBV11-2 to TRBJ2-4; possibly TRBD2 for D (7 bases). CDR3 length: 14 amino acids. V lost 0 bases to trimming and J lost 13 bases, with 16 bases between them. In germline, CDR1 is SGHAT, CDR2 FQNNGV. This CDR3 reads CASSLDVGGRWQYF. The CDR3, as DNA: TGTGCCAGCAGCTTAGATGTGGGGGGGCGGTGGCAGTACTTC.